This T cell receptor (beta chain) emerged from a study of vaccination and CD4 T cells after COVID-19. Treatment in this sample: roughly ten-day PBMC culture with coronavirus spike peptide pools or control peptides (ViraFEST assay). Cultured CD4+ T-cell DNA underwent Oncomine TCR Beta short-read sequencing. From CD4+ T cells that had been cultured, genomic DNA was extracted. TCRdb reprocessed the PCR reads with MiXCR, giving one entry per CDR3 protein. The sample includes 15,000 to 25,000 distinct CDR3 sequences, around 38% of them seen just once. Germline V gene lookup returns CDR1 DFQATT and CDR2 SNEGSKA (reference sequence). V shed 2 bases, J shed 4 bases, and the junction held 6 bases outside the gene matches. The CDR3 extends over 14 amino acids. This clonotype was observed a handful of times. What it recognizes is unknown.

This chain uses TRBV20-1 with TRBJ2-3, with 7 bases aligning to TRBD2. Sequencing was performed on CD4+ T cells from blood, cultured in vitro, taken before SARS-CoV-2 vaccination. The TCR comes from a human donor who received a COVID-19 vaccine. The CDR3 DNA sequence: TGCAGTGCTAGATCCGGACTAGGACCAGATACGCAGTATTTT. Encoded protein: CSARSGLGPDTQYF.